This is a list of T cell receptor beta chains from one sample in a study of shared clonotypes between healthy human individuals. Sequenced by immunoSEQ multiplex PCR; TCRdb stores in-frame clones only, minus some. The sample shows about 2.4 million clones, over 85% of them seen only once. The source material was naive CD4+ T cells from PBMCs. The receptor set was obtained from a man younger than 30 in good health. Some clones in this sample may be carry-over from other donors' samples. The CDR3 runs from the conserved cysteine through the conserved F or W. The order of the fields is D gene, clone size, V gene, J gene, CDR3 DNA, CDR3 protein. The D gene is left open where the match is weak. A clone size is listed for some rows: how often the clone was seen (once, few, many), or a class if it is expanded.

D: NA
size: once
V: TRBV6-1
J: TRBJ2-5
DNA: TGTGCCAGCAGTGAAGCCCCGGGACATGAAGAGACCCAGTACTTC
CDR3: CASSEAPGHEETQYF

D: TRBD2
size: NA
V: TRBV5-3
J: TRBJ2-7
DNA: TGTGCCAGAAGCGCATCGGGACTAGCGGGAGGGCGTTCCTACGAGCAGTACTTC
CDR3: CARSASGLAGGRSYEQYF

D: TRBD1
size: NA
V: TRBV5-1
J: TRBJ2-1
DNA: TGCGCCAGCAGCTTGGGCCTCGGACAGGGTTCCTACAATGAGCAGTTCTTC
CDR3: CASSLGLGQGSYNEQFF

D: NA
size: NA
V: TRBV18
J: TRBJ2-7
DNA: TGTGCCAGCTCACCACGTTCCCAGGGGAAAGGCGAGCAGTACTTC
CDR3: CASSPRSQGKGEQYF

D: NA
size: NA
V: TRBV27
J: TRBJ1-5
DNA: TGTGCCAGCAGTTCCCTACAGGGCACTCAGCCCCAGCATTTT
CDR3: CASSSLQGTQPQHF

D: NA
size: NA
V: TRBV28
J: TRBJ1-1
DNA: TGTGCCAGCAGGGAAATGGACACTGAAGCTTTCTTT
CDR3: CASREMDTEAFF

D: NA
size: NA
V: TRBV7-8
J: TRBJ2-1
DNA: TGTGCCAGCAGCTTAGTAGCGTCAGGGGTCTACAATGAGCAGTTCTTC
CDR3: CASSLVASGVYNEQFF

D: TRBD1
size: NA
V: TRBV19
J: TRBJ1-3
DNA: TGTGCCAGTAGTGTCGACAGGGGTGGAAACACCATATATTTT
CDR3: CASSVDRGGNTIYF

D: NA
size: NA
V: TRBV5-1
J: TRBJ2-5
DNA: TGCGCCAGCAGCTTGTACAGTTACCAAGAGACCCAGTACTTC
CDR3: CASSLYSYQETQYF

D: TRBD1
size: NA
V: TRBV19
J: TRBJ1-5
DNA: TGTGCCAGTAGTATAGCGGGACAGCGGAATCAGCCCCAGCATTTT
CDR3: CASSIAGQRNQPQHF

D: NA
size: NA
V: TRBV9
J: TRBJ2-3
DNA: TGTGCCAGCAGCAAAATTGCGGGATCAAGCACAGATACGCAGTATTTT
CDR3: CASSKIAGSSTDTQYF

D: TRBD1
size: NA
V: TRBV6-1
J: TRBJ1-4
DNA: TGTGCCAGCAGGGTCCAGGGGGGTTATGAAAAACTGTTTTTT
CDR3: CASRVQGGYEKLFF

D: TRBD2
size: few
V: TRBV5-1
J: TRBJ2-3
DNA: TGCGCCAGCAGCTTGTTTGTAGCGGGAGGGACTCATCGCGCAGATACGCAGTATTTT
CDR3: CASSLFVAGGTHRADTQYF

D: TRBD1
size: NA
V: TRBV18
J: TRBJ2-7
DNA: TGTGCCAGCTCACAGGACAGGGGCCAGGAGCAGTACTTC
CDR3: CASSQDRGQEQYF

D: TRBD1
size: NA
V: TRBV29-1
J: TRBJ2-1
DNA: TGCAGCGTTGTGGGGACAGGGAAATACAATGAGCAGTTCTTC
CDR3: CSVVGTGKYNEQFF

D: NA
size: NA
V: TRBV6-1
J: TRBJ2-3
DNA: TGTGCCAGCACGGTAGGGGGCGGGGGAGATACGCAGTATTTT
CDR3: CASTVGGGGDTQYF

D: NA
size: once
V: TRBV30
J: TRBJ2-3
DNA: TGTGCCTGGATTCGGGTCGGTCGAGATACGCAGTATTTT
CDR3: CAWIRVGRDTQYF

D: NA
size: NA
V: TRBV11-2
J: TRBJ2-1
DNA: TGTGCCAGCAGCTTCTCAGGGAGCTCCTACAATGAGCAGTTCTTC
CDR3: CASSFSGSSYNEQFF

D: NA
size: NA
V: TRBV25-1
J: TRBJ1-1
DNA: TGTGCCAGCAGTGACTTCACAGGGAAATTCTTCTTT
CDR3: CASSDFTGKFFF

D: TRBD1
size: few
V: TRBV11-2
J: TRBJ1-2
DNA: TGTGCCAGCAGCTTAGACGGGACAGAGCAATATGGCTACACCTTC
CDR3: CASSLDGTEQYGYTF

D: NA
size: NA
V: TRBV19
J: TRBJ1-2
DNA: TGTGCCAGTAGTATAGGGACAGCTGCCTATGGCTACACCTTC
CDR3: CASSIGTAAYGYTF

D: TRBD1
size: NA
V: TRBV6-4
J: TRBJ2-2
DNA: TGTGCCAGCAGTGAAGGGGGCGCTCCGAACACCGGGGAGCTGTTTTTT
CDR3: CASSEGGAPNTGELFF

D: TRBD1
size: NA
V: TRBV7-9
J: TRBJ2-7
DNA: TGTGCCAGCAGCTTAGCTAGGACAGGTCCTTCCTACGAGCAGTACTTC
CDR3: CASSLARTGPSYEQYF

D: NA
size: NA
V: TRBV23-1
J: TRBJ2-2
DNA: TGCGCCAGCAGTCAATCGAGGGAGACTTCGAACACCGGGGAGCTGTTTTTT
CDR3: CASSQSRETSNTGELFF

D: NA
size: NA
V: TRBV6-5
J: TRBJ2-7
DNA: TGTGCCAGCAGTAAGGGGGGGTCCCCTTCCTACGAGCAGTACTTC
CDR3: CASSKGGSPSYEQYF

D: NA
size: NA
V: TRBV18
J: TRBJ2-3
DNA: TGTGCCAGCTCACCACCTAGCGGTAGCACAGATACGCAGTATTTT
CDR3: CASSPPSGSTDTQYF

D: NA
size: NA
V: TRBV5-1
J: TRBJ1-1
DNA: TGCGCCAGCAGCTCCATCTCCAACACTGAAGCTTTCTTT
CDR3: CASSSISNTEAFF

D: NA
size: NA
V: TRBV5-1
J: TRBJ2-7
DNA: TGCGCCAGCAGCTTCAGGGATGTTTTTGCAGAGCAGTACTTC
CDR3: CASSFRDVFAEQYF

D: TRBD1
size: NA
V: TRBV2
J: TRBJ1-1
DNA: TGTGCCAGCAGTTTGGACAGGACAACCCCTGAAGCTTTCTTT
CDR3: CASSLDRTTPEAFF

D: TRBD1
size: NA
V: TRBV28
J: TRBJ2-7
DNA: TGTGCCAGCAGTTTATTCGGCACAGGGGCCTACGAGCAGTACTTC
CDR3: CASSLFGTGAYEQYF

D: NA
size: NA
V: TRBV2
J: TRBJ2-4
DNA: TGTGCCAGCAGTGAAGAGGGCATTCAGTACTTC
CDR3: CASSEEGIQYF

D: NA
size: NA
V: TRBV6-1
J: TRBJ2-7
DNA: TGTGCCAGCAGCGATACAGACCGATACGAGCAGTACTTC
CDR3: CASSDTDRYEQYF

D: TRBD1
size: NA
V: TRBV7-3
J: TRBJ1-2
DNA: TGTGCCAGCAGCTTAGGCCCCGGACAGGGTCCGTTTGGCTACACCTTC
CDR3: CASSLGPGQGPFGYTF

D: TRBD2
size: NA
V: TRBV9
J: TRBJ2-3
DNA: TGTGCCAGCAGCTTCCGGACTAGCGGGATGGTCGATACGCAGTATTTT
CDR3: CASSFRTSGMVDTQYF

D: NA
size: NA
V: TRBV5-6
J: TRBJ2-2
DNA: TGTGCCAGCAGCTTGCGAGGGGCGAGGACCGGGGAGCTGTTTTTT
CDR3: CASSLRGARTGELFF

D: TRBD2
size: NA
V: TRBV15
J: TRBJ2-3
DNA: TGTGCCACCAGCCCGGGGAGGCTAGCGGGAGCAGATACGCAGTATTTT
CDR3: CATSPGRLAGADTQYF

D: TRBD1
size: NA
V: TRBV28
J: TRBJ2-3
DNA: TGTGCCAGCAGCTCCGTTCCGGGACAGGGTATCTCAGATACGCAGTATTTT
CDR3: CASSSVPGQGISDTQYF

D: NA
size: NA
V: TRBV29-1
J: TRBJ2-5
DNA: TGCAGCGTTCGGACGCTGTACCAAGAGACCCAGTACTTC
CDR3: CSVRTLYQETQYF

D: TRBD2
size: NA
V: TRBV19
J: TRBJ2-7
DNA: TGTGCCAGTAGGAAGCGGGAGGACTCCTACGAGCAGTACTTC
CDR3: CASRKREDSYEQYF

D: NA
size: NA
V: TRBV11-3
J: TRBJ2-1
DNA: TGTGCCAGCAGCTTCAGGGTTTGCTCCTACAATGAGCAGTTCTTC
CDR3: CASSFRVCSYNEQFF

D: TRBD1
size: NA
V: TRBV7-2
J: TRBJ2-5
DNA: TGTGCCAGCAGCTGGGGACAGGGTGAGACCCAGTACTTC
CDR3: CASSWGQGETQYF

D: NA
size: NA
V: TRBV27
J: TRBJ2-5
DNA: TGTGCCAGCAGCTCCGGACCAGGGAGGTCGGAGACCCAGTACTTC
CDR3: CASSSGPGRSETQYF